Described below is a single T cell receptor beta chain sequence and its context. As yet, its antigen is unknown. TCRdb fed the reads into MiXCR, producing one record per CDR3 protein. The sample contains some 940,000 distinct CDR3 sequences, approximately 32% of which appear only once. This sample is drawn from a study of T cell repertoires in cytomegalovirus infection. For the study at large: CMV epitopes that were recently identified and HLA-C-restricted were used alongside well-studied HLA-B-restricted ones. From public TCR beta signatures came an indication of both CMV infection and matching HLA type.

Germline CDR1 is LGHNA and CDR2 is YNFKEQ. Trimming cost V 1 base and J 2 bases, with 11 bases left between them. The CDR3 runs 15 residues. The source was cultured CD8+ T cells from PBMCs, collected from culture after CMV antigen stimulation. The TCR sequence derives from a human donor in good health (CMV status not recorded). Some clones in this sample may be carry-over from other donors' samples. V and J are TRBV4-2 and TRBJ1-1; TRBD1 might be the D (6 bases). The CDR3 bases are TGTGCCAGCAGCCAAGGAAGGACAGAAAACACTGAAGCTTTCTTT. Translating it yields CASSQGRTENTEAFF.